A selection of T cell receptor beta chains follows, all from one sample in a study of radiation and T cells in renal cell carcinoma. TCRdb's table, derived via immunoSEQ multiplex PCR, lists solely in-frame clones and lacks some. The repertoire holds about 49,000 clones, with roughly 80% as singletons. The source material was blood, sampled from a patient whose treatment included radiotherapy and nephrectomy. These receptors were collected from a woman between 65 and 79 years old with renal cell carcinoma. Both conserved end residues are part of each CDR3. D genes are given only for firm matches. Part of the rows lack a size; the others show once, few, many or a class for expanded clones.

len | j_gene | d_gene | v_gene | abundance | CDR3aa | CDR3nt
12 | TRBJ2-1 | NA | TRBV5-4 | NA | CASSLSWNEQFF | TGTGCCAGCAGCTTGAGTTGGAACGAGCAGTTCTTC
16 | TRBJ2-3 | TRBD2 | TRBV9 | NA | CASSVELAGGQDTQYF | TGTGCCAGCAGCGTAGAACTAGCGGGGGGGCAGGATACGCAGTATTTT
14 | TRBJ2-7 | NA | TRBV27 | NA | CASRDSDGTYEQYF | TGTGCCAGCAGAGATTCGGACGGGACCTACGAGCAGTACTTC
13 | TRBJ1-2 | NA | TRBV4-1 | NA | CASSQDETRGYTF | TGCGCCAGCAGCCAAGATGAGACCCGTGGCTACACCTTC
15 | TRBJ1-2 | NA | TRBV6-5 | NA | CASSSPGEIAYGYTF | TGTGCCAGCAGTTCACCAGGGGAGATAGCCTATGGCTACACCTTC
16 | TRBJ2-1 | NA | TRBV4-1 | NA | CASSQDARLSYNEQFF | TGCGCCAGCAGCCAAGATGCCCGTTTGTCCTACAATGAGCAGTTCTTC
15 | TRBJ2-3 | TRBD2 | TRBV5-1 | NA | CASSLTSGTTDTQYF | TGCGCCAGCAGCTTGACTAGCGGGACCACAGATACGCAGTATTTT
14 | TRBJ2-5 | NA | TRBV7-9 | NA | CASSLSAGLETQYF | TGTGCCAGCAGCTTATCGGCGGGTTTGGAGACCCAGTACTTC
18 | TRBJ1-5 | NA | TRBV5-8 | NA | CASSLVGSAGEKNQPQHF | TGTGCCAGCAGCTTGGTGGGGTCGGCAGGGGAGAAGAATCAGCCCCAGCATTTT
18 | TRBJ1-5 | NA | TRBV5-6 | NA | CASSLSVTGSHSNQPQHF | TGTGCCAGCAGCTTGTCGGTTACAGGGAGCCATAGCAATCAGCCCCAGCATTTT
14 | TRBJ1-2 | NA | TRBV18 | NA | CASSPAGTEYGYTF | TGTGCCAGCTCACCTGCCGGGACCGAATATGGCTACACCTTC
12 | TRBJ2-7 | NA | TRBV5-1 | few | CASSLDGYEQYF | TGCGCCAGCAGCTTGGATGGGTACGAGCAGTACTTC
15 | TRBJ1-1 | NA | TRBV25-1 | few | CASSVGTSGNTEAFF | TGTGCCAGCAGTGTTGGGACATCAGGGAACACTGAAGCTTTCTTT
18 | TRBJ1-4 | NA | TRBV15 | NA | CATSRLTGIISTNEKLFF | TGTGCCACCAGCAGATTGACAGGAATTATTTCAACTAATGAAAAACTGTTTTTT
12 | TRBJ1-1 | NA | TRBV6-6 | NA | CASRPTDTEAFF | TGTGCCAGCAGGCCTACAGACACTGAAGCTTTCTTT
17 | TRBJ2-5 | TRBD2 | TRBV9 | NA | CASSVGASGTEGETQYF | TGTGCCAGCAGCGTTGGGGCTAGCGGGACCGAAGGGGAGACCCAGTACTTC
15 | TRBJ1-1 | NA | TRBV4-1 | medium-sized | CASSQEPTVNTEAFF | TGCGCCAGCAGTCAAGAGCCAACAGTTAACACTGAAGCTTTCTTT
15 | TRBJ2-1 | NA | TRBV5-4 | NA | CASSLDTSSYNEQFF | TGTGCCAGCAGCCTGGACACCAGCTCCTACAATGAGCAGTTCTTC
16 | TRBJ2-6 | NA | TRBV5-1 | NA | CASSPGGGTGANVLTF | TGCGCCAGCAGCCCAGGTGGGGGGACGGGGGCCAACGTCCTGACTTTC
15 | TRBJ2-6 | NA | TRBV6-5 | NA | CASSYGSAGANVLTF | TGTGCCAGCAGTTACGGGTCAGCTGGGGCCAACGTCCTGACTTTC
15 | TRBJ2-7 | NA | TRBV7-8 | NA | CASSLAPGQSYEQYF | TGTGCCAGCAGCTTAGCCCCCGGACAGTCCTACGAGCAGTACTTC
15 | TRBJ2-3 | TRBD2 | TRBV9 | NA | CASSSPAGGTDTQYF | TGTGCCAGCAGCTCCCCAGCGGGGGGCACAGATACGCAGTATTTT
14 | TRBJ2-7 | NA | TRBV19 | NA | CASSDMGQGHEQYF | TGTGCCAGTAGCGATATGGGACAAGGGCACGAGCAGTACTTC
14 | TRBJ1-6 | NA | TRBV7-9 | NA | CAIDGEWENSPLHF | TGTGCCATCGATGGGGAATGGGAAAATTCACCCCTCCACTTT
14 | TRBJ1-1 | TRBD1 | TRBV11-3 | NA | CASSTGQGNTEAFF | TGTGCCAGCAGCACCGGACAGGGGAACACTGAAGCTTTCTTT
18 | TRBJ2-6 | NA | TRBV9 | NA | CASSVGTGRSSGANVLTF | TGTGCCAGCAGCGTAGGAACAGGGAGAAGCTCTGGGGCCAACGTCCTGACTTTC
13 | TRBJ1-2 | NA | TRBV7-2 | few | CASSLGGAAGHTF | TGTGCCAGCAGCTTAGGGGGCGCGGCCGGGCACACCTTC
11 | TRBJ1-1 | TRBD1 | TRBV19 | NA | CASNDRAEAFF | TGTGCCAGTAACGACAGGGCTGAAGCTTTCTTT
16 | TRBJ1-2 | TRBD1 | TRBV7-2 | NA | CASSLAGTGGNYGYTF | TGTGCCAGCAGCTTAGCAGGGACAGGGGGTAACTATGGCTACACCTTC
15 | TRBJ1-1 | NA | TRBV23-1 | few | CASVIPPSGYTEAFF | TGCGCCAGCGTCATCCCGCCCTCAGGGTACACTGAAGCTTTCTTT
11 | TRBJ1-4 | NA | TRBV2 | NA | CASSEGEKLFF | TGTGCCAGCAGTGAAGGTGAAAAACTGTTTTTT
13 | TRBJ1-1 | NA | TRBV10-3 | once | CATLGGQNTEAFF | TGTGCCACCCTTGGTGGACAGAACACTGAAGCTTTCTTT
15 | TRBJ2-3 | NA | TRBV27 | NA | CASSLSSGFTDTQYF | TGTGCCAGCAGTTTGAGTAGCGGTTTCACAGATACGCAGTATTTT
13 | TRBJ1-2 | NA | TRBV18 | NA | CASSPDGGGGYTF | TGTGCCAGCTCACCGGACGGCGGGGGTGGCTACACCTTC
15 | TRBJ2-3 | TRBD2 | TRBV13 | NA | CASSYKRELADTQYF | TGTGCCAGCAGCTATAAGCGGGAGTTGGCAGATACGCAGTATTTT
13 | TRBJ2-1 | TRBD2 | TRBV11-3 | NA | CASSLTSENEQFF | TGTGCCAGCAGCTTAACTAGCGAGAATGAGCAGTTCTTC
12 | TRBJ2-5 | NA | TRBV5-1 | NA | CASSLAQETQYF | TGCGCCAGCAGCTTGGCCCAAGAGACCCAGTACTTC
15 | TRBJ2-7 | TRBD2 | TRBV6-1 | NA | CASSSGLAGGGEQYF | TGTGCCAGCAGTTCTGGACTAGCGGGGGGCGGTGAGCAGTACTTC
15 | TRBJ1-5 | NA | TRBV7-9 | NA | CASSQDGGGNQPQHF | TGTGCCAGCAGTCAGGACGGAGGGGGCAATCAGCCCCAGCATTTT
15 | TRBJ1-1 | TRBD1 | TRBV14 | NA | CASSPRTGDLTEAFF | TGTGCCAGCAGCCCAAGGACAGGGGACCTGACTGAAGCTTTCTTT